What follows describes a single T cell receptor (beta chain). Its antigen remains unknown. Scientists ran DNA taken from cultured CD4+ T cells through the Oncomine TCR Beta short-read assay for sequencing. TCRdb passed the PCR reads through MiXCR, listing each CDR3 protein once. The profile shows approximately 11,000 distinct CDR3 sequences, approximately 59% of them singletons. As to treatment: approximately 9-day PBMC culture with coronavirus spike peptide pools or control peptides (ViraFEST assay). The CDR3 runs 11 residues. Per the germline V gene, CDR1 is GTSNPN and CDR2 is SVGIG (reference sequence). V was clipped by 1 base and J by 1 base, with 1 base between them. This entry comes from a study of vaccination and CD4 T cells after COVID-19.

The gene calls are TRBV30 and TRBJ2-5; no clear D. The sample was CD4+ T cells from blood, cultured in vitro. The clonotype comes from a human donor who had recovered from COVID-19. In DNA, the CDR3 is TGTGCCTGGAGTGCCCAAGAGACCCAGTACTTC. Translating it yields CAWSAQETQYF.